This is a list of T cell receptor beta chains from one sample in a study of shared clonotypes between healthy human individuals. TCRdb's table, derived via immunoSEQ multiplex PCR, lists solely in-frame clones and lacks some. The repertoire includes fewer than 850,000 clones, about 92% of them detected once, and 34% sits in the top ten. The sample comprised memory CD8+ T cells from PBMCs. The receptors originated from a man younger than 35 in good health. Some clones in this sample may be carry-over from other donors' samples. Each CDR3 is given with its conserved first and last residue. Some rows have no size entry. The others give once, few or many, or a class for an expanded clone.

v_call	clone_size	cdr3_aa
TRBV9	.	CASSSHPEANEKLFF
TRBV27	.	CASRLAGRLSGLNEQFF
TRBV6-5	.	CASSNYRAYDEQFF
TRBV27	.	CASSPQGIQPQHF
TRBV2	.	CATGPYTDTQYF
TRBV11-2	.	CASSFSGSLFF
TRBV7-9	.	CASSPLIGRKNTEAFF
TRBV4-3	.	CASSQDTSSYEQYF
TRBV18	once	CASSPRGVDNEKLFF
TRBV7-3	.	CASSPDDRPAYEQYF
TRBV9	.	CASSPLGETQYF
TRBV20-1	.	CSARSREQFF
TRBV5-8	.	CASSFAGGGYEQYF
TRBV7-3	many	CASSLNGGSATQYF
TRBV27	.	CASSPTRLAPSSYNEQFF
TRBV11-2	once	CASSSTSAKNIQYF
TRBV10-2	.	CASSVVGLSTDTQYF
TRBV29-1	.	CSVGSATGNQPQHF
TRBV4-3	.	CASSQDFGGSSYEQYF
TRBV7-6	.	CASSLAAGQRSGEQYF
TRBV7-9	.	CASTFRDRFYEQYF
TRBV27	.	CASSFFSTHRTGELFF
TRBV28	.	CASSSPNLSGPSYEQYF
TRBV4-1	.	CASSQDFTTNYGYTF
TRBV28	.	CASSLTGDSYNEQFF
TRBV7-9	.	CASSLRLAPIPSTDTQYF